Presented here are 5 T cell receptor beta chains from one specimen sequenced in a study of control samples from healthy donors and cancer patients. Generated by immunoSEQ multiplex PCR, the TCRdb table keeps only in-frame clones and is missing some. The data show more than 75,000 clones, around 80% seen once. The sequenced sample was blood. These receptor sequences come from a woman in her 30s in good health.

J is TRBJ1-1 and V is TRBV3-1 (or the pseudogene TRBV3-2); TRBD1 might be the D (5 bases). V gave up 4 bases and J gave up 10 bases, with 19 bases separating them. This CDR3 comprises 14 residues. Germline values: CDR1 LGHDT, CDR2 YNNKEL (reference sequence). CDR3 in amino acids: CASSPRSQGVGAFF. The CDR3 bases are TGTGCCAGCAGCCCCCGGTCCCAGGGTGTTGGAGCTTTCTTT.

This clone was observed once. The chain is built from TRBV30 and TRBJ1-1; no reliable D call. Trimming shortened V by 2 bases and J by 1 base, and 8 bases separated the two germline ends. CDR3 size: 13 residues. CDR1 and CDR2 from the germline V gene are GTSNPN and SVGIG (reference sequence). The CDR3 here is CAWSRMTNTEAFF. In DNA, the CDR3 is TGTGCCTGGAGTAGGATGACGAACACTGAAGCTTTCTTT. The entire variable domain, with the rest obtained from reference TRBV30 and TRBJ1-1, is as follows: SQTIHQWPATLVQPVGSPLSLECTVEGTSNPNLYWYRQAAGRGLQLLFYSVGIGQISSEVPQNLSASRPQDRQFILSSKKLLLSDSGFYLCAWSRMTNTEAFFGQGTRLTVV.

This clone was seen more than once but under ten times. The chain joins TRBV10-3 to TRBJ2-7; TRBD1 might be the D (5 bases). Deletions cut 3 bases from V and 3 bases from J, with 15 bases between. In germline, CDR1 is ENHRY, CDR2 SYGVKD. The CDR3 has 15 residues. CDR3 coding DNA: TGTGCCATCAGTGAAACCCAGGGATTTTTCTACGAGCAGTACTTC. This codes for CAISETQGFFYEQYF.

The chain joins TRBV7-2 to TRBJ1-1; maybe TRBD1 (5 bases). In germline, CDR1 is SGHTA, CDR2 FQGNSA. V was shortened by 5 bases and J by 3 bases, with 10 bases between the two germline ends. CDR3 size: 13 residues. The CDR3 nucleotides are TGTGCCAGCAGCCCAGACAGTTACACTGAAGCTTTCTTT. Its protein product is CASSPDSYTEAFF.

This chain joins TRBV11-2 and TRBJ1-2; no reliable D call. The CDR3 covers 15 residues. Trimming took off 0 bases at V and 2 bases at J, with 10 bases between the two ends. Germline CDR1 reads SGHAT; CDR2 reads FQNNGV. This CDR3 is CASSLEYGRNYGYTF. CDR3 nucleotides: TGTGCCAGCAGCTTAGAGTACGGGCGGAACTATGGCTACACCTTC.